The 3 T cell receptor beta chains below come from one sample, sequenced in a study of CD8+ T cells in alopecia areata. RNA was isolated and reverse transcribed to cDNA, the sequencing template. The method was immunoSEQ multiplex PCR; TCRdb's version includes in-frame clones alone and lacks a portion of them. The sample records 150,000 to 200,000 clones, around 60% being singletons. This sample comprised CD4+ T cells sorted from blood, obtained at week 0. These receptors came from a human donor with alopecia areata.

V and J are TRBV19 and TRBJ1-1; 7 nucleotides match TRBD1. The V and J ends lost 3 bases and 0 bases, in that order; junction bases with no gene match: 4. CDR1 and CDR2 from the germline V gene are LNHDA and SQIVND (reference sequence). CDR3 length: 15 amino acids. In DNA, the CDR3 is TGTGCCAGTAGTATTGGGGGACAGTTGAACACTGAAGCTTTCTTT. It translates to CASSIGGQLNTEAFF.

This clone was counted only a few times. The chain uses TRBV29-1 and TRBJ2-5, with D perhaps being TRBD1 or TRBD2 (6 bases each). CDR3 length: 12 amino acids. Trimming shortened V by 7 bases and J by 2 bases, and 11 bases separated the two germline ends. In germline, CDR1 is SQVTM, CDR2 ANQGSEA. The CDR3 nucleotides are TGCAGCGCACAGGGAGGACAAGAGACCCAGTACTTC. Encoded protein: CSAQGGQETQYF.

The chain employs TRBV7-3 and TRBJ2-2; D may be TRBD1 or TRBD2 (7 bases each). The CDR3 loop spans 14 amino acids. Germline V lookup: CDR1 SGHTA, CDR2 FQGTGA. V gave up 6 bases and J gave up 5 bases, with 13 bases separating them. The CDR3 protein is CASRTGRGTGELFF. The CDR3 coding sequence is TGTGCCAGCAGGACAGGGAGGGGAACCGGGGAGCTGTTTTTT.